This T cell receptor beta chain was identified in a study of blood T cell repertoires in COVID-19. Trimming removed 0 bases from V and 3 bases from J; junction bases left unmatched: 5. The CDR3 sequence is 15 residues long. CDR1 and CDR2 from the germline V gene are LNHDA and SQIVND (reference sequence). Profiled with immunoSEQ multiplex PCR; TCRdb holds only in-frame clones, not every one. The sample comprises under 300,000 clones, around 87% of which are singletons, and around 3% rests with the top ten. This TCR derives from a woman aged 40 to 49 with acute COVID-19. The chain recombines TRBV19 with TRBJ2-7; 7 positions match TRBD2. The sample was PBMCs or T cells enriched from blood (not recorded which). DNA of the CDR3: TGTGCCAGTAGTATAGAGGCTAGCGGAAACTACGAGCAGTACTTC. This sequence encodes CASSIEASGNYEQYF.